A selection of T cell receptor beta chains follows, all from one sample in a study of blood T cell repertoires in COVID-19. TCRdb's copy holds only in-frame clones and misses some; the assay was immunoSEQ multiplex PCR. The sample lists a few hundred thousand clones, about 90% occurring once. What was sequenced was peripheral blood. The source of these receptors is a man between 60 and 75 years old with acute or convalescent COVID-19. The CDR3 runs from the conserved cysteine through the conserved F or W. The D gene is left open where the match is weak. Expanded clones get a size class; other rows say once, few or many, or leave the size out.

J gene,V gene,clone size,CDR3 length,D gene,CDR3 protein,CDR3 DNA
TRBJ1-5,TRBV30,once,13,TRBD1,CAWAGQSNQPQHF,TGTGCCTGGGCGGGACAGAGCAATCAGCCCCAGCATTTT
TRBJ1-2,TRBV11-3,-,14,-,CASSPGGVRYGYTF,TGTGCCAGCAGCCCCGGGGGGGTTCGTTATGGCTACACCTTC
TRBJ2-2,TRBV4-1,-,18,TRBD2,CASSQVIGTSGSTGELFF,TGCGCCAGCAGCCAAGTCATCGGGACTAGCGGGAGTACGGGGGAGCTGTTTTTT
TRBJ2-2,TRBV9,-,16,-,CASSVDLGGHPGELFF,TGTGCCAGCAGCGTAGACTTAGGTGGGCATCCCGGGGAGCTGTTTTTT
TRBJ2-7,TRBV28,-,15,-,CASEEGGGEGYEQYF,TGTGCCAGCGAGGAGGGCGGGGGCGAGGGCTACGAGCAGTACTTC
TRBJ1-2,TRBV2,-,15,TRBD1,CASSRDRERREGYTF,TGTGCCAGCAGCCGCGACAGGGAACGGAGGGAAGGCTACACCTTC
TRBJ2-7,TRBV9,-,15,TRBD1,CASSVTGTGIYEQYF,TGTGCCAGCAGCGTAACCGGGACAGGAATCTACGAGCAGTACTTC
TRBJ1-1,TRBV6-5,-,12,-,CASSTGQREAFF,TGTGCCAGCAGTACCGGACAGCGGGAAGCTTTCTTT
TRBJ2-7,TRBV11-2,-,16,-,CASSLAVKGHLYEQYF,TGTGCCAGCAGCTTGGCTGTTAAGGGACACCTCTACGAGCAGTACTTC
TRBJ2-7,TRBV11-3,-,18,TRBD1,CASSPGQGAGSLPYEQYF,TGTGCCAGCAGCCCGGGACAGGGGGCAGGGTCGCTCCCCTACGAGCAGTACTTC
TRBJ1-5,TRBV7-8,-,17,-,CASSLGRVGAARQPQHF,TGTGCCAGCAGCTTAGGTCGGGTGGGGGCGGCTCGGCAGCCCCAGCATTTT
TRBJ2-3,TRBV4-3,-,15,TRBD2,CASSQLPSGRDTQYF,TGCGCCAGCAGCCAATTGCCCAGCGGGAGGGATACGCAGTATTTT
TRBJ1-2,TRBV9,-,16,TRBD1,CASSATPDRAGYGYTF,TGTGCCAGCAGCGCTACCCCGGACAGGGCGGGCTATGGCTACACCTTC
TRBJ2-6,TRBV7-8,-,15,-,CASSPNLSGANVLTF,TGTGCCAGCAGCCCTAATCTCTCTGGGGCCAACGTCCTGACTTTC
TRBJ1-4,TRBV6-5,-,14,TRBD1,CASSHPGGEEKLFF,TGTGCCAGCAGTCATCCAGGGGGCGAGGAAAAACTGTTTTTT
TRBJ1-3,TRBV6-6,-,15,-,CASSYATKMAYTIYF,TGTGCCAGCAGTTACGCGACTAAAATGGCATACACCATATATTTT
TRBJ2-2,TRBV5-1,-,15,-,CASSLARVNTGELFF,TGCGCCAGCAGCTTGGCCCGGGTGAACACCGGGGAGCTGTTTTTT
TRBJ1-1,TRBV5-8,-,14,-,CASSYGTLNTEAFF,TGTGCCAGCAGCTATGGGACACTGAACACTGAAGCTTTCTTT
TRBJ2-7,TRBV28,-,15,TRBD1,CASSNTAGGNDEQYF,TGTGCCAGCAGTAATACCGCAGGGGGTAACGACGAGCAGTACTTC
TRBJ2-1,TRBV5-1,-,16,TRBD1,CASSLETGVLFNEQFF,TGCGCCAGCAGCTTGGAGACAGGGGTCTTGTTCAATGAGCAGTTCTTC
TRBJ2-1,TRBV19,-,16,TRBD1,CASSMDRDRGNNEQFF,TGTGCCAGTAGTATGGATCGGGACAGGGGGAACAATGAGCAGTTCTTC
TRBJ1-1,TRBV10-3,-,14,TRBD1,CAIRYGQGNTEAFF,TGTGCCATCAGATATGGACAGGGGAACACTGAAGCTTTCTTT
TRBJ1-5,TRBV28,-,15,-,CASSLRLQNDQPQHF,TGTGCCAGCAGTTTAAGACTGCAAAATGATCAGCCCCAGCATTTT
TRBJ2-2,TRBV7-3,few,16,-,CASSLNPSRNTGELFF,TGTGCCAGCAGCTTAAACCCTAGCCGCAACACCGGGGAGCTGTTTTTT
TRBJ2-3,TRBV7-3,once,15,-,CASSLTGQHTDTQYF,TGTGCCAGCAGCTTAACGGGGCAGCACACAGATACGCAGTATTTT
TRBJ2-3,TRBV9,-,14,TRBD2,CASSGSGRVDTQYF,TGTGCCAGCAGCGGAAGCGGGAGGGTAGATACGCAGTATTTT
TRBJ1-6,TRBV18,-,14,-,CASSPQGYNSPLHF,TGTGCCAGCTCACCGCAGGGATATAATTCACCCCTCCACTTT
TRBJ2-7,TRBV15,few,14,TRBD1,CATSRDRGLYEQYF,TGTGCCACCAGCAGAGACAGGGGGCTGTACGAGCAGTACTTC
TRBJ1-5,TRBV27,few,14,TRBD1,CASKDRETNQPQHF,TGTGCCAGCAAGGACAGGGAGACTAATCAGCCCCAGCATTTT
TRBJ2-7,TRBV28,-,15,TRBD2,CASSAPGTRRYEQYF,TGTGCCAGCAGTGCGCCGGGGACTAGAAGGTACGAGCAGTACTTC
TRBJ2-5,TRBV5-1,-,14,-,CASSWGTTQETQYF,TGCGCCAGCAGCTGGGGGACAACCCAAGAGACCCAGTACTTC
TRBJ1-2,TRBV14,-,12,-,CASSHGAYGYTF,TGTGCCAGCAGCCATGGGGCGTATGGCTACACCTTC
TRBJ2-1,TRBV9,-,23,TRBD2,CASSPRTGAGFGVGGRAGNEQFF,TGTGCCAGCAGCCCTCGCACCGGGGCAGGTTTTGGGGTCGGCGGGAGGGCTGGAAATGAGCAGTTCTTC
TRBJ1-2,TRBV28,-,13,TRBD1,CASRPGQNTGYTF,TGTGCCAGCAGACCGGGACAGAATACGGGCTACACCTTC
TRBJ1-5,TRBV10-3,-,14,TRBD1,CAISQGESNQPQHF,TGTGCCATCAGTCAGGGGGAAAGCAATCAGCCCCAGCATTTT
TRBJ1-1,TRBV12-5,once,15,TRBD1,CASGLGTGMDTEAFF,TGTGCTAGTGGTTTGGGGACAGGGATGGACACTGAAGCTTTCTTT
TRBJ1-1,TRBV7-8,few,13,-,CASSLGGQTEAFF,TGTGCCAGCAGCTTAGGGGGGCAGACCGAAGCTTTCTTT
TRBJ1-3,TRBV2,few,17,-,CASSVLTAANSGNTIYF,TGTGCCAGCAGTGTCTTGACAGCCGCTAACTCTGGAAACACCATATATTTT
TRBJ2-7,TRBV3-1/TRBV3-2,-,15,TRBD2,CASSPRTSDPYEQYF,TGTGCCAGCAGCCCGCGGACTAGCGATCCCTACGAGCAGTACTTC
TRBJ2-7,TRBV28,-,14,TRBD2,CASRASGGQYEQYF,TGTGCCAGCAGAGCGAGCGGGGGCCAGTACGAGCAGTACTTC
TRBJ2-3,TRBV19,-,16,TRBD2,CASSTGLAGNTDTQYF,TGTGCCAGTAGTACGGGACTAGCGGGAAACACAGATACGCAGTATTTT
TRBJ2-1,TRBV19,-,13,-,CASSSNTDNEQFF,TGTGCCAGTAGTTCGAACACCGACAATGAGCAGTTCTTC
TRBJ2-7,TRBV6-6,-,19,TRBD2,CASSPYIDPSGAPSYEQYF,TGTGCCAGCAGTCCATACATTGACCCTAGCGGGGCTCCGTCCTACGAGCAGTACTTC
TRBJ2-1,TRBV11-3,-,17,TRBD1,CASSPRPGRDRDYEQFF,TGTGCCAGCAGCCCCCGCCCTGGCCGGGACAGGGACTATGAGCAGTTCTTC